This T cell receptor (beta chain) was captured by sequencing in a study of blood T cell repertoires in COVID-19. Overall study: COVID-19 samples from acute and convalescent phases originated in the United States, Italy and Spain. T cells, B-cell-depleted T cells, or PBMCs supplied cDNA or gDNA.

With 1 base clipped from V and 5 bases from J, the junction kept 4 bases outside the gene matches. The CDR3 totals 15 residues. CDR1 KGHDR and CDR2 SFDVKD come from the germline V gene. This clone was observed once. Original data processing: Reference gene primer amplification gave estimated nucleated cell counts. TCRdb's copy holds only in-frame clones and misses some; the assay was immunoSEQ multiplex PCR. The DNA was the basis for D and trimming; V, J and clone size are from that table. The sample has a few hundred thousand clones; almost 85% are singletons. V gene TRBV24-1 combines with J gene TRBJ1-5, with 7 bases aligning to TRBD1. The sequenced material came from peripheral blood. The receptor was derived from a human donor in a cohort sampled during active COVID-19. The CDR3 spells CATSDLGDRDQPQHF. The CDR3 DNA follows: TGTGCCACCAGTGATTTAGGGGACAGAGATCAGCCCCAGCATTTT.